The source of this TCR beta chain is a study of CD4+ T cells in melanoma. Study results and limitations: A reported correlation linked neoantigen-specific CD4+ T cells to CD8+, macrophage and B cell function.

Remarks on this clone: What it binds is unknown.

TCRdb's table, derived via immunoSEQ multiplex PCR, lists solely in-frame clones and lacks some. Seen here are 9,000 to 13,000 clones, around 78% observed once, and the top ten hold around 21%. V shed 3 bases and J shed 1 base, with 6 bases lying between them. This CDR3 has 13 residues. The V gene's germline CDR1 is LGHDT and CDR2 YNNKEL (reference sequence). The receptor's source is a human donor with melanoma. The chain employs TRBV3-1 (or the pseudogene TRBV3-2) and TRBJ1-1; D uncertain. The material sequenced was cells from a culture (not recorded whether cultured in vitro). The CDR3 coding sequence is TGTGCCAGCAGCCAGAGACCGAACACTGAAGCTTTCTTT. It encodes CASSQRPNTEAFF.